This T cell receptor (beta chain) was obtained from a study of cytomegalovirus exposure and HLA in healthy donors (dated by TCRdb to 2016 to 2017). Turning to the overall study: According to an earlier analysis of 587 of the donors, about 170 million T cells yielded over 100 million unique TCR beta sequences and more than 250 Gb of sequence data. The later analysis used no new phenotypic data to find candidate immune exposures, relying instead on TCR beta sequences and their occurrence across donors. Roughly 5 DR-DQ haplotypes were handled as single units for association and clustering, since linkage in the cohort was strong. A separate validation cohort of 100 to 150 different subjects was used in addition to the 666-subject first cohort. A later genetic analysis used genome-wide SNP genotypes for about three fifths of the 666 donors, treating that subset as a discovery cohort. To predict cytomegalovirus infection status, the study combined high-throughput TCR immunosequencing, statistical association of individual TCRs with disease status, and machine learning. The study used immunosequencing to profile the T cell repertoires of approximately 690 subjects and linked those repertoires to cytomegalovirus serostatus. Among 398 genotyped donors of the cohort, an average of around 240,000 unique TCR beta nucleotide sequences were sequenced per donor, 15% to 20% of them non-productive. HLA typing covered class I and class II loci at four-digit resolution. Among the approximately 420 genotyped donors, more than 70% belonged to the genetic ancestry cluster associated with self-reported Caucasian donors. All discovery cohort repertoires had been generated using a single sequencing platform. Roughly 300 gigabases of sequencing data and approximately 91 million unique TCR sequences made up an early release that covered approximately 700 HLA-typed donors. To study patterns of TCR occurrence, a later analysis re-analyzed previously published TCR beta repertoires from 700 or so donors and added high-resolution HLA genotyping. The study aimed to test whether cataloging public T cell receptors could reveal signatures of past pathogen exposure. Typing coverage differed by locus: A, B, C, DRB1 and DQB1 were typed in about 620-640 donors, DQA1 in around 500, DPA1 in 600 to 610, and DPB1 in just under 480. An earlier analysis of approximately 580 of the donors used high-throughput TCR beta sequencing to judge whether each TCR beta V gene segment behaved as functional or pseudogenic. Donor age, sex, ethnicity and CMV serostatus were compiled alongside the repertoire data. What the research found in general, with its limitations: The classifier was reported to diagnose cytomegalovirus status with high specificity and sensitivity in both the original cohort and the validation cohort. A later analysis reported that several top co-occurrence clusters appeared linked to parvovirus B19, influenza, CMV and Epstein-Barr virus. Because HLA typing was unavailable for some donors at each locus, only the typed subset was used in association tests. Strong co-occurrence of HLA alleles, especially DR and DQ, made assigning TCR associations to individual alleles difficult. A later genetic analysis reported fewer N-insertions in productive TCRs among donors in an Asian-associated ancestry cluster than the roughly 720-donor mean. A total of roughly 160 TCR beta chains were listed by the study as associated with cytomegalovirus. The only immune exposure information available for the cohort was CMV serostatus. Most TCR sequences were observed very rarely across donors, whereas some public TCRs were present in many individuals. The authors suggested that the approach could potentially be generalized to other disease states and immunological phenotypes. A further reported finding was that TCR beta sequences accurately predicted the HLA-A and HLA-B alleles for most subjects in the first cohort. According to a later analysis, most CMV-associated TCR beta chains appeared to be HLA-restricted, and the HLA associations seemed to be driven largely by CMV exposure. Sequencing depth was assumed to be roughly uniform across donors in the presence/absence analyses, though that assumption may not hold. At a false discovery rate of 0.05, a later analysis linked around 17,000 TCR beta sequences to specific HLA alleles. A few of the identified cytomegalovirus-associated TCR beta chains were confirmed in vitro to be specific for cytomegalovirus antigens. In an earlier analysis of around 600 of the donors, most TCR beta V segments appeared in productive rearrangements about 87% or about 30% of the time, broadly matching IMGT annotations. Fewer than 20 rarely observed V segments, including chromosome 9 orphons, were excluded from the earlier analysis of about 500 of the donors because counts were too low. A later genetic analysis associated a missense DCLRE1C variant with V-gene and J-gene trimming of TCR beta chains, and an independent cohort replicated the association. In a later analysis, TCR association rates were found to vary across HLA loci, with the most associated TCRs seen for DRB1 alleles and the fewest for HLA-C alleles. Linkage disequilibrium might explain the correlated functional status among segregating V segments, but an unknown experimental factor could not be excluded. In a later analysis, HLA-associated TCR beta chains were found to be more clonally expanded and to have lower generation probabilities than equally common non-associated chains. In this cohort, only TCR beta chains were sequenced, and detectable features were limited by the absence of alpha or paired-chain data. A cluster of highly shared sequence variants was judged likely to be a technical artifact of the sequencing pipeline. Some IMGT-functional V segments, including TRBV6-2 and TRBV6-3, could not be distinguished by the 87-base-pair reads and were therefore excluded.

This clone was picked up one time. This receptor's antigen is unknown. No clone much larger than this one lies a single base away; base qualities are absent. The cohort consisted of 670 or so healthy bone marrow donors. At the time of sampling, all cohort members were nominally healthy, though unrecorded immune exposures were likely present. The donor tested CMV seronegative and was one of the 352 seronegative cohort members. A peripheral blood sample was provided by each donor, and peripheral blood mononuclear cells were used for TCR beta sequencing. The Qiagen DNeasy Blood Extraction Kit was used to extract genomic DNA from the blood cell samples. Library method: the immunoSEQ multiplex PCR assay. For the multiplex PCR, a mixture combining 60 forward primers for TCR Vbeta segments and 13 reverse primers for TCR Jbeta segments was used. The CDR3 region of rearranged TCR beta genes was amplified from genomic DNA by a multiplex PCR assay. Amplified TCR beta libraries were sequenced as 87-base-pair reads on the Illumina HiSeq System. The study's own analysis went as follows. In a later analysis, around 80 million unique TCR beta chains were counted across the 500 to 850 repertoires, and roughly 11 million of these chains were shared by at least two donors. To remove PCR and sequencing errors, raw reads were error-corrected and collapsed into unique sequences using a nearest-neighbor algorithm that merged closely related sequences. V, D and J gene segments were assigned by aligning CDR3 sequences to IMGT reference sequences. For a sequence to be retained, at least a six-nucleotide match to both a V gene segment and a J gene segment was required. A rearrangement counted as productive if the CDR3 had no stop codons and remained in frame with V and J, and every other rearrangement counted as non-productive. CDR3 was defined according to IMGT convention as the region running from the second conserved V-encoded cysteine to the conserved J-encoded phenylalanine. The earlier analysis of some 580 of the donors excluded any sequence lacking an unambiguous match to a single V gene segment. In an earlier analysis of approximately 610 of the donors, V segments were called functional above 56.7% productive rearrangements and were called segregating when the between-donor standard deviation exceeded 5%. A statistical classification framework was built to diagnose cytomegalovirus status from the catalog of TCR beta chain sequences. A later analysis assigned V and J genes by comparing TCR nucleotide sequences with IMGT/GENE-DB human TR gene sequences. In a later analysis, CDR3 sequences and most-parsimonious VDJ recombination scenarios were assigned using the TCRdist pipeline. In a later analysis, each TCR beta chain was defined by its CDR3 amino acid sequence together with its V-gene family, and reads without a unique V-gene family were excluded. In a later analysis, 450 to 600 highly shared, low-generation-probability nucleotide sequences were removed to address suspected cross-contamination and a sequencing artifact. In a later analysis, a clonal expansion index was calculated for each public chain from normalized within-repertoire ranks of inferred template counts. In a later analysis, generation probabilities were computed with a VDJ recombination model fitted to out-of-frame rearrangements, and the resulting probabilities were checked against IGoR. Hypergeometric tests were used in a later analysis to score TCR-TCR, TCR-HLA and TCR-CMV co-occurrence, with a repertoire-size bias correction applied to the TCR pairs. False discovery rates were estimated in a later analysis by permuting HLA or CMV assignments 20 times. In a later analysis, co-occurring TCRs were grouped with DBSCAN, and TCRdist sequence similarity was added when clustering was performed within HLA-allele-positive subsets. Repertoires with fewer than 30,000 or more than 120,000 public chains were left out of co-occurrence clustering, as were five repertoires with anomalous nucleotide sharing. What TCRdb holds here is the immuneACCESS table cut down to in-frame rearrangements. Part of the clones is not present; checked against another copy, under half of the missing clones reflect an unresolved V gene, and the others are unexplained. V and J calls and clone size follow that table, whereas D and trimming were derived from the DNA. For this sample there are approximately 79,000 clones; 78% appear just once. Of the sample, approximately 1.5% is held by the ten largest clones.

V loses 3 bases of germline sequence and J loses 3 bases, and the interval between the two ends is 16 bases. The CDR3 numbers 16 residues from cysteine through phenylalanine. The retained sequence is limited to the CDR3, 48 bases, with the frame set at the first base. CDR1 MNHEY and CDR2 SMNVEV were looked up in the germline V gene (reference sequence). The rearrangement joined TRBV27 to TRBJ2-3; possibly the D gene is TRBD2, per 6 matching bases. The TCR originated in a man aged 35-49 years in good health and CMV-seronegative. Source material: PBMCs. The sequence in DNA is TGTGCCAGCAGTTTTGGACGAGGGAGGTGGACAGATACGCAGTATTTT. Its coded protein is CASSFGRGRWTDTQYF.